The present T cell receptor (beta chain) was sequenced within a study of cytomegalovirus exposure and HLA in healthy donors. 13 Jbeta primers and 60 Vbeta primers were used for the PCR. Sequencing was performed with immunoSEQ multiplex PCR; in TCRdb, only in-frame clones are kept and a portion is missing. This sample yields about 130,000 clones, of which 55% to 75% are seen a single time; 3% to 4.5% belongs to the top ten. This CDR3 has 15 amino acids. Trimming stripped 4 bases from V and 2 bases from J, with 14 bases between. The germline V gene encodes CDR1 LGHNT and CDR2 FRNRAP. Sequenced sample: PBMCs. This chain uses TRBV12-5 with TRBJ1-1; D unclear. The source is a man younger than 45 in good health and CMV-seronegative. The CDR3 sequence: CASGSTAGINTEAFF. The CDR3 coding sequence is TGTGCTAGTGGTTCGACGGCGGGGATAAACACTGAAGCTTTCTTT. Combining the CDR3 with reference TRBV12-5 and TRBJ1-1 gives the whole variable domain DARVTQTPRHKVTEMGQEVTMRCQPILGHNTVFWYRQTMMQGLELLAYFRNRAPLDDSGMPKDRFSAEMPDATLATLKIQPSEPRDSAVYFCASGSTAGINTEAFFGQGTRLTVV.